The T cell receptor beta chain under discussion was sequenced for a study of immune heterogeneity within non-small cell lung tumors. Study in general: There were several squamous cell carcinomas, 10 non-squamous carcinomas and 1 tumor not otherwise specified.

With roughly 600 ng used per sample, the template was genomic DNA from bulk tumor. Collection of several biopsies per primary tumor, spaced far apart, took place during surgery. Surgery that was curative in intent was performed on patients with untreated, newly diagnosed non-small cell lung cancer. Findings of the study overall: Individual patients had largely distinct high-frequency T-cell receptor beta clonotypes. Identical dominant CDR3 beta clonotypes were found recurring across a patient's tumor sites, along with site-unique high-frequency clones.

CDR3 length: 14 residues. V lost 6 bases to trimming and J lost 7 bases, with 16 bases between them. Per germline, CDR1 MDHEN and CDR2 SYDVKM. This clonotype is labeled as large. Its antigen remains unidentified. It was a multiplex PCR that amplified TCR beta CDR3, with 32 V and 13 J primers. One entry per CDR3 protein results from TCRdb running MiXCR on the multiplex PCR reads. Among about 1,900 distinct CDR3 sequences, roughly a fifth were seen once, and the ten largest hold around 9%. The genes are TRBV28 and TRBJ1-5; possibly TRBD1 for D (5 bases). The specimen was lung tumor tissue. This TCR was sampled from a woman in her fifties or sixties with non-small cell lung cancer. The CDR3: CASRTGEGRQPQHF. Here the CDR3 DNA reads TGTGCCAGCAGAACGGGGGAAGGGCGGCAGCCCCAGCATTTT. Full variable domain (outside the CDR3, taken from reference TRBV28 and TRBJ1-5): DVKVTQSSRYLVKRTGEKVFLECVQDMDHENMFWYRQDPGLGLRLIYFSYDVKMKEKGDIPEGYSVSREKKERFSLILESASTNQTSMYLCASRTGEGRQPQHFGDGTRLSIL.